This record covers a single TCR beta chain. V was pared by 0 bases and J by 2 bases, with 10 bases between. Looked up from germline, CDR1 is SGHDN and CDR2 is FVKESK. The CDR3 has 15 amino acids. This specimen comes from a study of T-cell reconstitution after alpha-beta-depleted transplantation in children. The library targeted TCRbeta and was prepared with unique molecular identifiers. TCRdb used MiXCR to reprocess the PCR reads, holding one entry per CDR3 protein. Of over 550,000 distinct CDR3 sequences detected, about 10% appear once; the ten largest clones hold about 4.3%. The input for sequencing was PBMCs from the stem cell graft donor, taken from the stem cell graft. This sequence joins TRBV14 and TRBJ1-2; possibly TRBD1 for D (6 bases). This receptor was taken from a human donor who donated a stem cell graft to a child with acute myeloid leukemia. CDR3: CASSQDTGLNYGYTF. The CDR3 DNA follows: TGTGCCAGCAGCCAAGATACAGGGTTAAACTATGGCTACACCTTC.